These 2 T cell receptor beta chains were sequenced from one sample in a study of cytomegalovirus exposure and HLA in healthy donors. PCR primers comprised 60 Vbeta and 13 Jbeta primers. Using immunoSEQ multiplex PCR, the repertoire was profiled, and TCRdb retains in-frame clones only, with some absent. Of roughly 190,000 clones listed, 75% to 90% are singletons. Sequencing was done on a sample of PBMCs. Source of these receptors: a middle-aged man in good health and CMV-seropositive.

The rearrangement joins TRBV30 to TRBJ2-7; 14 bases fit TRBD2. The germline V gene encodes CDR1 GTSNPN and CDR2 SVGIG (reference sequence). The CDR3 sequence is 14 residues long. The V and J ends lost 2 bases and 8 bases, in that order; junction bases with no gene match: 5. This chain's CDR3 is CAWSSGLAGVQQYF. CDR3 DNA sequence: TGTGCCTGGAGTTCGGGACTAGCGGGGGTTCAGCAGTACTTC. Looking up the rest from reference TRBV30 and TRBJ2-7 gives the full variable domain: SQTIHQWPATLVQPVGSPLSLECTVEGTSNPNLYWYRQAAGRGLQLLFYSVGIGQISSEVPQNLSASRPQDRQFILSSKKLLLSDSGFYLCAWSSGLAGVQQYFGPGTRLTVT.

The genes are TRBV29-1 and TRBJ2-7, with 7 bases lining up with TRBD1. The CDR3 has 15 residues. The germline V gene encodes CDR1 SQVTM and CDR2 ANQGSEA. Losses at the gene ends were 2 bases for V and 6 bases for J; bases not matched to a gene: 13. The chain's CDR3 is CSVERPGQSGGEQYF. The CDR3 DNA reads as TGCAGCGTTGAAAGACCGGGACAGTCAGGGGGCGAGCAGTACTTC.